The clone carrying this T cell receptor (beta chain) was counted a single time. Its antigen remains unknown. The conserved closing phenylalanine or tryptophan is absent in this CDR3, likely reflecting a read error. The data were taken from a study of Graves' ophthalmopathy and Graves' hyperthyroidism. Findings of the study overall: In blood appeared most of the expanded thyroid clonotypes whose frequency exceeded 0.001. Sensitivity of roughly 88% and specificity of less than 82% were achieved when a 13-signature model separated ophthalmopathy from stable hyperthyroidism.

Trimming removed 0 bases at V and 7 bases at J, with 24 bases between. Germline V lookup: CDR1 SQVTM, CDR2 ANQGSEA. This CDR3 has 17 amino acids. The sequenced template was RNA, covering the TCR beta CDR3 region. Amplification began with first-round RT-PCR using HTBI primers, then second-round multiplex PCR was performed. MiXCR, applied by TCRdb to the multiplex PCR reads, yields one record per CDR3 protein. This table holds over a million distinct CDR3 sequences, 35% to 40% found once. As diagnostic evidence, clinical symptoms, serum thyroxine, TRAb, thyroid ultrasound and orbital computed tomography were relied upon.

The sequence was obtained from an adult man with Graves' hyperthyroidism. The sample was peripheral blood or thyroid tissue (not recorded which). The rearrangement joins TRBV29-1 to TRBJ1-2; D unresolved. This chain's CDR3 is CSVEERRRAKAISGYTY. The CDR3 nucleotides read TGCAGCGTTGAAGAGAGACGGAGGGCTAAAGCAATCAGTGGCTACACCTAC.